These T cell receptor beta chains were read from a single sample in a study of early T cells in non-severe SARS-CoV-2 infection. TCRdb reprocessed the 5' RACE reads with MiXCR, giving one entry per CDR3 protein. The table has some 58,000 distinct CDR3 sequences, about 11% seen once; the top ten hold under 3%. The sequencing here drew on whole blood, taken at baseline. The receptors derive from an adult who was a healthcare worker with PCR-confirmed SARS-CoV-2 infection or an uninfected control (not recorded which). The conserved cysteine and the conserved F or W are not part of the CDR3 here. The D gene is left open where the match is weak.

j_call d_call v_call cdr3_aa
TRBJ1-2 - TRBV20-1 SATDRIYGYT
TRBJ1-2 TRBD1 TRBV19 ASSAAFRDRDDGYT
TRBJ1-1 - TRBV29-1 SVGGRPEGEAF
TRBJ1-1 TRBD1 TRBV20-1 SATSGGVNTEAF
TRBJ1-6 TRBD1 TRBV5-1 ASSLTGGDSPLH
TRBJ1-6 - TRBV7-6 ASSLGPLAGYSPLH
TRBJ2-7 - TRBV6-7 ASSYSTGEKKHEQY
TRBJ1-2 TRBD1 TRBV20-1 SAPGQGFYGYT
TRBJ1-1 - TRBV6-2/TRBV6-3 ASTTQGSTEAF
TRBJ1-5 - TRBV29-1 SVVTGGGNQPQH
TRBJ2-7 - TRBV5-5 ASSFPGGLEEQY
TRBJ2-2 TRBD1 TRBV18 ASSTGTDTGELF
TRBJ2-2 - TRBV7-2 ASSLVPGELF
TRBJ2-1 - TRBV20-1 SARARTRIYNEQF
TRBJ1-2 TRBD1 TRBV5-1 ASSRGPPRDSYGYT